This entry describes one T cell receptor beta chain. No antigen is known for it. Germline V gives CDR1 LNHDA, CDR2 SQIVND (reference sequence). The CDR3 extends over 15 amino acids. The ends lost 3 bases at V and 7 bases at J; junction bases unmatched: 11. The data were taken from a study of CD8+CD57+ T cells in acquired aplastic anemia. TCR beta VDJ and CDR3 profiles were obtained from a genomic DNA template. TCRdb re-called the reads with MiXCR, one entry per CDR3 protein. The data contain about 180,000 distinct CDR3 sequences, around 50% of them singletons. Study-level results: Patients versus controls showed no significant CD8+ Simpson's diversity difference. Patients and controls turned out to have twenty-nine CD8+ CDR3 sequences in common.

The patients chosen for sequencing had shown expansion of CD8+CD57+ cells (detected by flow cytometry). This TCR was recovered from a human donor with aplastic anemia. The sample taken for sequencing was sorted CD4+, CD8+, or CD8+CD57+ T cells (not recorded which) from PBMCs. The rearrangement joins TRBV19 to TRBJ2-7; 8 positions agree with TRBD1. The CDR3 loop reads CASSITETGAREQYF. DNA for the CDR3: TGTGCCAGTAGTATTACGGAGACAGGGGCGCGGGAGCAGTACTTC.